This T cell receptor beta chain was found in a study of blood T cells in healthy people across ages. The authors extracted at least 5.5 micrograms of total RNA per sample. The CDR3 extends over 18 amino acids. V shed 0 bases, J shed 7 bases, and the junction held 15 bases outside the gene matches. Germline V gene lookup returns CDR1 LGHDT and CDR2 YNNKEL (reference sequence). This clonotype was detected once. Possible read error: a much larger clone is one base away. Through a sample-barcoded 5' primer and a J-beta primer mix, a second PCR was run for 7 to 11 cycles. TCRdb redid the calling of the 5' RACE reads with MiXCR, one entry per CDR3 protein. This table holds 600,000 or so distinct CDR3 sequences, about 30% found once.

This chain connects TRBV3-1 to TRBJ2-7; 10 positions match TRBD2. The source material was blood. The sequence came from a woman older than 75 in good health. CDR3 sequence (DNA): TGTGCCAGCAGCCAAGATAAAGCGGGGGGGCCCTTGTGCAATGAGCAGTACTTC. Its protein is CASSQDKAGGPLCNEQYF.